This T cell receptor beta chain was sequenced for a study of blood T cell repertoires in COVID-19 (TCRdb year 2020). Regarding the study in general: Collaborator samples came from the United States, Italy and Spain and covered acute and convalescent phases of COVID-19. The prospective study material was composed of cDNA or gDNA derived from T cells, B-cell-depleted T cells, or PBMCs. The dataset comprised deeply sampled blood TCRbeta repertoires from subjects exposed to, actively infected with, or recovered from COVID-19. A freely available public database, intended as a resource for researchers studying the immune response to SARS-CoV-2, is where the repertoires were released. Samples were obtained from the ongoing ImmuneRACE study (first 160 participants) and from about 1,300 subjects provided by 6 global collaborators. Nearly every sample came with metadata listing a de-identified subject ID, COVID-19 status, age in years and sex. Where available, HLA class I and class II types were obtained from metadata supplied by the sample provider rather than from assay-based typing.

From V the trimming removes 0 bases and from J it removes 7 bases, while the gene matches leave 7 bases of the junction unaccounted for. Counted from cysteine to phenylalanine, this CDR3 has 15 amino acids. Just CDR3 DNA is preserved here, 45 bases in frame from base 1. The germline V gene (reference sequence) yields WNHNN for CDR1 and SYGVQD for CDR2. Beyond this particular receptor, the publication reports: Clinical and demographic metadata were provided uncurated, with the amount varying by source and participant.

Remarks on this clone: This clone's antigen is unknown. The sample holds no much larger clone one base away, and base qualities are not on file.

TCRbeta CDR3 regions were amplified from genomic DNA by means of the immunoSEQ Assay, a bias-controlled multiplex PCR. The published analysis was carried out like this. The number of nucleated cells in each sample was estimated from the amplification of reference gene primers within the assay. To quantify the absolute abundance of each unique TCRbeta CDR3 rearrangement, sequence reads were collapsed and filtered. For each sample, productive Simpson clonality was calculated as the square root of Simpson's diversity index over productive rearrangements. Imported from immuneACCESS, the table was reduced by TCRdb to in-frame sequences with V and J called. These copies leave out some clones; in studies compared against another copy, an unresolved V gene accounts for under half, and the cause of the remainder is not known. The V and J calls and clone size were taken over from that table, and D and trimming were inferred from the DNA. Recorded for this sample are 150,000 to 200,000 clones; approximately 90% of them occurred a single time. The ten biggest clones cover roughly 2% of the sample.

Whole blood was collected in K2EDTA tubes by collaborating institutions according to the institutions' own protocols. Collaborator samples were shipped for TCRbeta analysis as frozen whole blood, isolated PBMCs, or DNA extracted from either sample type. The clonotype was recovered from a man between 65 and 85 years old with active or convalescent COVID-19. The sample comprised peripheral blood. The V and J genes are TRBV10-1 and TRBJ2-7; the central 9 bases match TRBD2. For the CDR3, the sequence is CASSESGLALYEQYF. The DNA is TGCGCCAGCAGTGAGTCCGGACTAGCGCTTTATGAGCAGTACTTC.